The sequence of this T cell receptor (beta chain) was determined in a study of T cells in Graves' hyperthyroidism and ophthalmopathy. CDR3 length equals 13 residues. CDR1 and CDR2 from the germline V gene are SGHAT and FQNNGV. The source material, RNA transcripts, was used to amplify TCR beta CDR3 regions. The TCR CDR3 was amplified in a first-round RT-PCR using the HTBI primer set. TCRdb re-called the multiplex PCR reads through MiXCR, storing one row per CDR3 protein. The table lists about 360,000 distinct CDR3 sequences, about a fifth of them singletons. Turning to this clonotype: One end of the junction fails to match germline, which may point to a read error.

This TCR derives from a woman under 30 with Graves' hyperthyroidism. The chain couples TRBV11-2 to TRBJ1-1; TRBD1 matches at 9 bases. Sequenced input: blood. For the CDR3, the DNA is TGTGCCAGCAGCGACAGGGGGGGCACTGAAGCTTGCTTT. It is translated as CASSDRGGTEACF.